The 30 T cell receptor beta chains given below trace back to one sample, sequenced in a study of blood T cell repertoires in COVID-19. The assay was immunoSEQ multiplex PCR, and TCRdb's table has in-frame clones only and misses some. The sample lists 300,000 to 450,000 clones; more than 75% were seen once. Sequences were obtained from PBMCs or T cells enriched from blood (not recorded which). These receptors all come from a man in his forties in a cohort exposed to, infected with or recovered from COVID-19 (not recorded which).

The rearrangement uses TRBV6-4 and TRBJ1-4, with a tentative D call TRBD1 (6 bases). Germline V CDR1 and CDR2: MRHNA, SNTAGT. The CDR3 is made up of 13 amino acids. Trimming stripped 3 bases from V and 7 bases from J, with 9 bases between. The CDR3 is CASSEMTGEKLFF. DNA for the CDR3: TGTGCCAGCAGTGAGATGACAGGTGAAAAACTGTTTTTT.

This sequence joins TRBV5-4 and TRBJ1-3; 7 nucleotides match TRBD1. This CDR3 spans 18 amino acids. Germline trimming cut 0 bases from V and 0 bases from J; bases unmatched to any gene: 9. Per the germline V gene, CDR1 is SGHNT and CDR2 is YYREEE (reference sequence). The CDR3 nucleotides are TGTGCCAGCAGCTTGGGGCGCACAGGGGACATCTCTGGAAACACCATATATTTT. Protein sequence: CASSLGRTGDISGNTIYF.

This clone came up a few times. This chain uses TRBV27 with TRBJ2-7; 8 positions match TRBD2. V gave up 6 bases and J gave up 2 bases; unmatched junction bases: 3. CDR1 and CDR2 from the germline V gene are MNHEY and SMNVEV (reference sequence). The CDR3 extends over 13 amino acids. CDR3 coding DNA: TGTGCCAGCAGACTAGCGGAGACCTACGAGCAGTACTTC. Translated, it gives CASRLAETYEQYF.

This clone has more than one count but fewer than ten. This chain joins TRBV19 and TRBJ1-1; 7 bases agree with TRBD1. Germline lookup yields CDR1 LNHDA and CDR2 SQIVND (reference sequence). Trimming removed 5 bases from V and 5 bases from J; junction bases left unmatched: 8. This CDR3 spans 14 amino acids. The CDR3 DNA sequence: TGTGCCAGTAGTCCACTACAGGGGCGAACTGAAGCTTTCTTT. It codes for CASSPLQGRTEAFF.

J is TRBJ1-1 and V is TRBV10-3, with TRBD1 matching over 10 bases. V gave up 3 bases and J gave up 7 bases; unmatched junction bases: 11. Germline CDR1 and CDR2: ENHRY and SYGVKD. The CDR3 length is 16 residues. The CDR3 is CAISDSLGTGAFEAFF. The CDR3 bases are TGTGCCATCAGTGACTCCTTAGGGACAGGGGCGTTTGAAGCTTTCTTT.

The chain recombines TRBV5-1 with TRBJ1-6, with TRBD1 as a possible D gene (6 bases). Per germline, CDR1 SGHRS and CDR2 YFSETQ. V was trimmed by 4 bases and J by 0 bases, leaving 11 bases between them. The CDR3 has 16 residues. CDR3 nucleotide sequence: TGCGCCAGCAGCCCTCAGGGGAGCTCCTATAATTCACCCCTCCACTTT. Translating it yields CASSPQGSSYNSPLHF.

This rearrangement joins TRBV28 to TRBJ1-1; TRBD1 aligns across 8 bases. The germline V gene encodes CDR1 MDHEN and CDR2 SYDVKM. V gave up 2 bases and J gave up 1 base; unmatched junction bases: 0. This CDR3 has 14 residues. CDR3 loop: CASSLGQGNTEAFF. CDR3 sequence (DNA): TGTGCCAGCAGTTTAGGACAGGGGAACACTGAAGCTTTCTTT.

The chain links TRBV6-5 to TRBJ2-7, with 7 positions matching TRBD1. Trimming at V came to 4 bases and at J to 6 bases, leaving 9 bases not matched to a gene. CDR3 length equals 14 residues. In germline, CDR1 is MNHEY, CDR2 SVGAGI. The CDR3 spells CASSSDRAPGEQYF. CDR3 bases: TGTGCCAGCAGTTCCGACAGGGCACCGGGCGAGCAGTACTTC.

The CDR3: CASSPRETEAFF. CDR3 DNA: TGTGCCAGCAGCCCCCGGGAGACTGAAGCTTTCTTT. The chain links TRBV7-9 to TRBJ1-1; D remains ambiguous. In germline, CDR1 is SEHNR, CDR2 FQNEAQ (reference sequence). The CDR3 is 12 residues long. V was clipped by 5 bases and J by 5 bases, with 9 bases between them.

The genes are TRBV7-9 and TRBJ2-7; D possibly corresponds to TRBD2 (5 bases). The CDR3 contains 14 residues. V was pared by 1 base and J by 4 bases, with 11 bases between. Germline lookup yields CDR1 SEHNR and CDR2 FQNEAQ (reference sequence). CDR3 DNA: TGTGCCAGCAGCTTAGATTCGGAGGATTACGAGCAGTACTTC. Translating it yields CASSLDSEDYEQYF.

The chain carries TRBV9 and TRBJ1-1; no clear D gene. CDR1 is SGDLS and CDR2 is YYNGEE in the germline V gene. This CDR3 has 12 amino acids. V lost 6 bases and J lost 1, with 7 bases in between. Here the CDR3 reads CASNNQNTEAFF. CDR3 bases: TGTGCCAGCAACAACCAGAACACTGAAGCTTTCTTT.

This chain joins TRBV5-4 and TRBJ2-3; unclear D gene. Trimming stripped 0 bases from V and 5 bases from J, with 10 bases between. The CDR3 has 14 amino acids. Germline CDR1 SGHNT, CDR2 YYREEE (reference sequence). The CDR3 loop reads CASSLVSTQDTQYF. The CDR3 DNA is TGTGCCAGCAGCTTGGTGTCTACCCAAGATACGCAGTATTTT.

The CDR3 loop reads CASSLDRRQPQHF. The DNA for the CDR3 is TGTGCCAGCAGCTTAGACCGGAGGCAGCCCCAGCATTTT. V gene TRBV11-2 combines with J gene TRBJ1-5; D is ambiguous. CDR3 length: 13 residues. Looked up from germline, CDR1 is SGHAT and CDR2 is FQNNGV. V gave up 0 bases and J gave up 7 bases, with 7 bases separating them.

The chain carries TRBV30 and TRBJ1-5; D ambiguous. The germline V and J ends were trimmed by 0 bases and 0 bases, with 18 bases remaining between them. The CDR3 extends over 18 amino acids. In germline, CDR1 is GTSNPN, CDR2 SVGIG (reference sequence). CDR3 in amino acids: CAWSVRGQYPYSNQPQHF. CDR3 DNA sequence: TGTGCCTGGAGTGTACGGGGTCAGTACCCATATAGCAATCAGCCCCAGCATTTT.

The genes are TRBV19 and TRBJ2-1, with 7 bases lining up with TRBD2. The germline V gene has CDR1 LNHDA and CDR2 SQIVND (reference sequence). With V trimmed by 5 bases and J by 7 bases, 8 bases remained unmatched. This CDR3 contains 14 residues. Here the CDR3 reads CASSRGGSLNEQFF. CDR3 nucleotides: TGTGCCAGTAGTCGGGGCGGGAGTTTAAATGAGCAGTTCTTC.

The V call is TRBV7-9, the J call TRBJ1-1; 7 positions match TRBD1. Germline V gene data show CDR1 as SEHNR and CDR2 as FQNEAQ (reference sequence). The J segment lost 3 bases and the V segment lost 2 bases, leaving 6 bases of the junction unmatched. The CDR3 contains 15 residues. Here the CDR3 reads CASSLSGTVHTEAFF. CDR3 DNA: TGTGCCAGCAGCTTAAGTGGGACAGTACACACTGAAGCTTTCTTT.

V is TRBV10-1 and J is TRBJ1-3; D gene uncertain. Germline V lookup: CDR1 WNHNN, CDR2 SYGVQD (reference sequence). The CDR3 sequence is 12 residues long. The V end was cut by 4 bases, the J end by 4 bases, with 5 bases between. The CDR3: CASSGEGNTIYF. The CDR3 coding sequence is TGCGCCAGCAGTGGAGAAGGAAACACCATATATTTT.

This chain joins TRBV2 and TRBJ2-2; 9 positions agree with TRBD2. From germline, CDR1 is SNHLY and CDR2 FYNNEI. V was clipped by 6 bases and J by 6 bases; unmatched bases: 5. This CDR3 spans 14 amino acids. In DNA form, the CDR3 reads TGTGCCAGCAGGGCGGGAGGGGGGGCCGGGGAGCTGTTTTTT. This gives the protein CASRAGGGAGELFF.

This clone has just a few counts. The CDR3 here is CASSDRTASNYGYTF. CDR3 bases: TGTGCCAGCAGTGACCGGACAGCGTCTAACTATGGCTACACCTTC. The chain uses TRBV25-1 and TRBJ1-2; perhaps TRBD1 as D (6 bases). Germline assignment: CDR1 MGHDK and CDR2 SYGVNS. The CDR3 totals 15 residues. V dropped 3 bases and J dropped 0 bases, with 11 bases sitting between them.

This chain joins TRBV5-4 and TRBJ2-5, with 10 bases lining up with TRBD2. Per the germline V gene, CDR1 is SGHNT and CDR2 is YYREEE (reference sequence). This CDR3 spans 17 amino acids. The trim removed 2 bases at V and 1 base at J, leaving 8 bases unmatched. CDR3 sequence (DNA): TGTGCCAGCAGCTTAGGTGGACTAGCGGAGACCCAAGAGACCCAGTACTTC. This sequence encodes CASSLGGLAETQETQYF.

The V call is TRBV25-1, the J call TRBJ2-3; TRBD1 might be the D (5 bases). Germline V gene sequence: CDR1 MGHDK, CDR2 SYGVNS. V lost 4 bases to trimming and J lost 3 bases, with 8 bases between them. The CDR3 is 13 residues long. The DNA for the CDR3 is TGTGCCAGCAGTGGGCCAGGGACAGATACGCAGTATTTT. This codes for CASSGPGTDTQYF.

This chain joins TRBV4-1 and TRBJ2-2; no clear D. Trimming shortened V by 5 bases and J by 1 base, and 14 bases separated the two germline ends. Germline CDR1 is MGHRA and CDR2 is YSYEKL. The CDR3 runs 16 residues. This chain's CDR3 is CASSSPGRKNTGELFF. The CDR3 DNA reads as TGCGCCAGCAGCTCGCCGGGTCGGAAGAACACCGGGGAGCTGTTTTTT.

Of note for this clone: The sample contains more than one DNA sequence encoding this CDR3. This sequence joins TRBV7-9 and TRBJ2-5, with TRBD2 identical over 8 bases. Germline V gives CDR1 SEHNR, CDR2 FQNEAQ (reference sequence). The CDR3 covers 13 residues. J gave up 4 bases and V 2 bases, and 0 bases lay outside the gene matches. The CDR3 DNA reads as TGTGCCAGCAGCTTACGGGGGGGAGAGACCCAGTACTTC. The encoded protein is CASSLRGGETQYF.

The rearrangement links TRBV6-5 to TRBJ1-2; 10 nucleotides match TRBD1. The length of the CDR3 is 15 residues. Unmatched junction bases numbered 8, after V lost 4 bases and J lost 6 bases. Looked up from germline, CDR1 is MNHEY and CDR2 is SVGAGI. Here the CDR3 DNA reads TGTGCCAGCAGTTCCCGGGACAGGGGTATCGATGGCTACACCTTC. This sequence encodes CASSSRDRGIDGYTF.

This clone was counted once. The chain employs TRBV7-7 and TRBJ2-5; 9 bases agree with TRBD2. Unmatched junction bases numbered 8, after V lost 1 base and J lost 5 bases. In germline, CDR1 is SSHAT, CDR2 FNYEAQ (reference sequence). The CDR3 consists of 16 residues. In DNA, the CDR3 is TGTGCCAGCAGCTTAGGCCCTAGCGGGATTCGGGAGACCCAGTACTTC. This encodes CASSLGPSGIRETQYF.

The gene calls are TRBV30 and TRBJ2-5; 7 positions agree with TRBD2. Germline V gene data show CDR1 as GTSNPN and CDR2 as SVGIG (reference sequence). V lost 2 bases and J lost 0; bases outside the gene matches: 3. CDR3 size: 14 residues. This CDR3 is CAWSLGGYQETQYF. The CDR3 bases are TGTGCCTGGAGTCTCGGGGGGTACCAAGAGACCCAGTACTTC. Full variable domain (remainder filled in from reference TRBV30 and TRBJ2-5): SQTIHQWPATLVQPVGSPLSLECTVEGTSNPNLYWYRQAAGRGLQLLFYSVGIGQISSEVPQNLSASRPQDRQFILSSKKLLLSDSGFYLCAWSLGGYQETQYFGPGTRLLVL.

This chain joins TRBV28 and TRBJ2-2, with 8 bases aligning to TRBD2. The V and J ends lost 6 bases and 0 bases, in that order; junction bases with no gene match: 9. In germline, CDR1 is MDHEN, CDR2 SYDVKM. CDR3 length: 17 residues. The CDR3 DNA sequence: TGTGCCAGCAGCCCAGGACCGGGACTAGCGAACACCGGGGAGCTGTTTTTT. As protein: CASSPGPGLANTGELFF.

The gene calls are TRBV11-1 and TRBJ2-1; 7 nucleotides line up with TRBD2. Germline V gene lookup returns CDR1 SGHAT and CDR2 FQDESV (reference sequence). Germline trimming cut 3 bases from V and 3 bases from J; bases unmatched to any gene: 8. The CDR3 length is 16 residues. The DNA of the CDR3 is TGTGCCAGCAGCTTCCACCTAGCGGACGACTACAATGAGCAGTTCTTC. It is translated as CASSFHLADDYNEQFF.

J is TRBJ2-7 and V is TRBV6-6; D not resolved. The CDR3 is 12 residues long. CDR1 and CDR2 from the germline V gene are MNHNY and SVGAGI (reference sequence). V lost 6 bases and J lost 3, with 9 bases in between. CDR3 DNA sequence: TGTGCCAGCAGCTCGGTCAACTACGAGCAGTACTTC. This translates into CASSSVNYEQYF.

This clone has more than one count but fewer than ten. The chain recombines TRBV27 with TRBJ1-2, with 11 bases that match TRBD1. CDR1 is MNHEY, CDR2 SMNVEV, per germline (reference sequence). This CDR3 spans 15 amino acids. The J segment lost 7 bases and the V segment lost 8 bases, leaving 12 bases of the junction unmatched. The CDR3 nucleotides are TGTGCCAGCCGAAGCTTCCGGGACAGGGGGTCTGGCTACACCTTC. It translates to CASRSFRDRGSGYTF.